The TCR beta chain described here comes from a study of T cells expressing NK-cell markers. In the study overall: Sorted CD3+CD56+NKG2C+, CD3+CD56+NKG2C- and CD3+CD56-NKG2C+ T-cell subsets were beta-chain profiled. Within the sequenced cohort of eight donors, seven exhibited HCMV seropositivity and one was seronegative.

The CDR3 covers 15 residues. Per germline, CDR1 SGHRS and CDR2 YFSETQ. Overall study findings and caveats: Top CD8+ clonotypes included the dominant CD3+CD56+NKG2C+ clonotypes in a handful of donors.

Notes on this clonotype: The antigen remains undetermined.

Reanalyzing the 5' RACE reads, TCRdb keeps one entry per CDR3 protein, without DNA. The table lists about 160,000 distinct CDR3 sequences. The source of this sequence is a woman aged 18-70 years in good health. The sample taken for sequencing was blood T cells: a sorted CD56 or NKG2C T cell subset, CD4+ or CD8+ T cells, or bulk PBMC T cells (not recorded which). J is TRBJ2-5 and V is TRBV5-1; TCRdb names TRBD2, which stays unverified in the absence of DNA. The CDR3 reads CASSLEASSGETQYF.